A single TCR beta chain is shown here with its context. The sample originates from a study of blood T cell repertoires in COVID-19. Patients from Seattle were sampled longitudinally, starting during active infection. Assay: immunoSEQ multiplex PCR; the TCRdb copy retains only in-frame clones and omits some. The table records approximately 330,000 clones, approximately 88% of them present only once. The ends lost 5 bases at V and 0 bases at J; junction bases unmatched: 7. Germline V CDR1 and CDR2: MNHEY, SMNVEV (reference sequence). The CDR3 contains 16 residues. The clonotype was recovered from a man under 40 with COVID-19, enrolled during active disease. The material sequenced was peripheral blood. The chain uses TRBV27 and TRBJ2-7; 10 nucleotides match TRBD1. Here the CDR3 DNA reads TGTGCCAGCAGTATTTCCGGGACAGGGGTCTCCTACGAGCAGTACTTC. This sequence encodes CASSISGTGVSYEQYF.